This entry lists 16 T cell receptor beta chains sequenced from one sample in a study of blood T cells in healthy people across ages. Sample-barcoded 5' priming and a J-beta primer mix drove a second PCR of roughly 6 to 12 cycles. TCRdb analysed the 5' RACE reads with MiXCR anew, one entry per CDR3 protein. In the table there are around 500,000 distinct CDR3 sequences, around 48% of which are singletons. The sequencing sample was made of blood. The origin of the receptors is an elderly man in good health.

This clonotype appeared a few times. V usage is TRBV29-1 and J usage is TRBJ1-1, with D possibly being TRBD1 (5 bases). V was shortened by 5 bases and J by 5 bases, with 18 bases between the two germline ends. Germline CDR1 is SQVTM and CDR2 is ANQGSEA. The CDR3 sequence is 14 residues long. The CDR3 DNA follows: TGCAGCGTTCCCCTTGGGGGGGATGGAACTGAAGCTTTCTTT. Protein sequence: CSVPLGGDGTEAFF.

The chain has TRBV6-1 and TRBJ2-1; TRBD2 agrees at 9 bases. The length of the CDR3 is 16 residues. The J segment lost 5 bases and the V segment lost 3 bases, leaving 8 bases of the junction unmatched. The germline gives CDR1 MNHNS, CDR2 SASEGT. The CDR3 loop is CASSDSGLARNNEQFF. Written as DNA, the CDR3 is TGTGCCAGCAGTGATTCTGGACTAGCGAGAAACAATGAGCAGTTCTTC.

In its sample, this clonotype was seen a few times. Here the CDR3 reads CASSVGPTNEKLFF. In DNA, the CDR3 is TGTGCCAGCAGCGTAGGACCTACTAATGAAAAACTGTTTTTT. The rearrangement uses TRBV9 and TRBJ1-4; D call uncertain. The germline V and J ends were trimmed by 0 bases and 2 bases, with 5 bases remaining between them. CDR3 length equals 14 residues. Germline V gene lookup returns CDR1 SGDLS and CDR2 YYNGEE.

This clonotype was seen more than once but under ten times. With a much larger clone just one base away, this may be a read error. The V gene is TRBV9, the J gene TRBJ2-7, with D tentatively TRBD1 (6 bases). Trimming took 2 bases from V and 7 from J, leaving 16 bases between them. Germline lookup yields CDR1 SGDLS and CDR2 YYNGEE. CDR3 size: 14 residues. CDR3 region: CASSVEDRYNEQYF. In DNA form, the CDR3 reads TGTGCCAGCAGCGTTGAAGACAGGTACAATGAGCAGTACTTC.

To note about this clonotype: An end of the junction differs from the germline gene, which may be a read error. The genes are TRBV4-1 and TRBJ1-1; D gene unclear. The germline CDR1 and CDR2 sequences are MGHRA and YSYEKL. The CDR3 contains 14 residues. CDR3 amino acids: CASSPLRLNTGAFF. The CDR3 DNA reads TGCGCCAGCAGCCCCCTTAGGTTGAACACTGGAGCTTTCTTT.

The chain couples TRBV29-1 to TRBJ1-2; 10 bases are a match to TRBD1. J was trimmed by 5 bases and V by 6 bases; bases with no gene match: 3. The CDR3 totals 12 residues. The germline V gene encodes CDR1 SQVTM and CDR2 ANQGSEA. The CDR3 bases are TGCAGCGTCCGGGACAGGGGTTATGGCTACACCTTC. The encoded protein is CSVRDRGYGYTF.

The CDR3 coding sequence is TGTGCCAGCAGTAGATTGGGGGCAGATGTGCAGTATTTT. Protein product: CASSRLGADVQYF. V is TRBV12-3 or TRBV12-4 and J is TRBJ2-3, with D possibly being TRBD1 (6 bases). V lost 5 bases and J lost 11, with 17 bases in between. This CDR3 comprises 13 residues.

This chain joins TRBV4-3 and TRBJ1-2; unclear D gene. The ends were cut back, 4 bases at V and 2 bases at J, with 14 bases in the middle. CDR1 LGHNA and CDR2 YSLEER come from the germline V gene. CDR3 length equals 15 residues. The CDR3 spells CASSLISDGNYGYTF. The CDR3, as DNA: TGCGCCAGCAGCCTAATCTCGGACGGGAACTATGGCTACACCTTC.

This clonotype was counted only a few times. A read error may account for a junction end that differs from germline. The chain recombines TRBV7-2 with TRBJ2-3; D is unclear. Looked up from germline, CDR1 is SGHTA and CDR2 is FQGNSA. This CDR3 is built from 14 residues. CDR3 bases: TGTGCCAGCAGTTTAGTCCTGAGCACAGATACGCAGTATTTT. Protein: CASSLVLSTDTQYF.

This clonotype has only a few counts. This chain joins TRBV7-2 and TRBJ2-7; unclear D gene. The CDR3 is made up of 15 amino acids. With 2 bases removed from V and 5 bases from J, the gap between germline ends came to 16 bases. Germline values: CDR1 SGHTA, CDR2 FQGNSA. In DNA form, the CDR3 reads TGTGCCAGCAGCTTAAACGGTGGAAGTCTTAACGAGCAGTACTTC. It codes for CASSLNGGSLNEQYF.

Here the CDR3 reads CASNPSGGYNEQFF. DNA of the CDR3: TGTGCCAGCAATCCCAGCGGGGGGTACAATGAGCAGTTCTTC. V and J are TRBV9 and TRBJ2-1, with 9 bases identical to TRBD2. The V segment lost 6 bases and the J segment 4 bases; nucleotides outside the gene matches: 5. The CDR3 sequence is 14 residues long. Germline V gene data show CDR1 as SGDLS and CDR2 as YYNGEE.

In the case of this clonotype: Germline and junction disagree at one end, which may indicate a read error. The J gene is TRBJ1-6, the V gene TRBV25-1; TRBD1 agrees at 8 bases. The CDR3 is 15 residues long. Germline loops: CDR1 MGHDK, CDR2 SYGVNS. CDR3 sequence (DNA): TGTGCCGGCAGTGCCGCTGCAGGGGGCCTTTCACCCCTCCACTTT. This sequence encodes CAGSAAAGGLSPLHF.

Only one count was recorded for this clonotype. The chain joins TRBV4-3 to TRBJ2-6; no firm D call. Trimming left V 0 bases short and J 1 base short, with 10 bases between. Germline V gene sequence: CDR1 LGHNA, CDR2 YSLEER. The CDR3 totals 17 residues. The CDR3 bases are TGCGCCAGCAGCCAAGAAATTGGAACTTCTGGGGCCAACGTCCTGACTTTC. Protein: CASSQEIGTSGANVLTF.

The table lists this clonotype with a count of one. The V gene is TRBV29-1, the J gene TRBJ2-7; D is perhaps TRBD1 or TRBD2 (5 bases each). Trimming cost V 4 bases and J 3 bases, with 22 bases left between them. CDR3 size: 16 residues. Germline CDR1 and CDR2: SQVTM and ANQGSEA. This chain's CDR3 is CSVGGGGDANLYEQYF. CDR3 nucleotides: TGCAGCGTTGGGGGTGGGGGAGACGCCAACCTCTACGAGCAGTACTTC.

V and J are TRBV27 and TRBJ2-1; 7 nucleotides match TRBD1. The CDR3 loop spans 15 amino acids. The V gene's germline CDR1 is MNHEY and CDR2 SMNVEV (reference sequence). The junction had 12 bases not matched to a gene; V was cut back by 3 bases and J by 10 bases. CDR3 amino acids: CASSLGQFLSYEQFF. The CDR3 nucleotides read TGTGCCAGCAGTTTGGGACAGTTCCTCTCCTACGAGCAGTTCTTC.

The V call is TRBV3-1, the J call TRBJ2-1; TRBD1 or TRBD2 may be the D gene (5 bases each). The germline gives CDR1 LGHDT, CDR2 YNNKEL (reference sequence). The length of the CDR3 is 14 residues. Trimming pared 10 bases from V and 7 bases from J, leaving 20 bases between. The CDR3: CATGTVGAVNEQFF. The CDR3 DNA is TGTGCCACTGGGACGGTAGGAGCCGTGAATGAGCAGTTCTTC.